What follows are 13 T cell receptor beta chains derived from one specimen sequenced in a study of blood T cell repertoires in COVID-19. Method: immunoSEQ multiplex PCR; TCRdb's copy keeps in-frame clones and lacks some. The repertoire holds under 140,000 clones, approximately 70% seen once, with roughly 7.5% in the top ten. The material sequenced was peripheral blood. The receptors here all came from a woman aged 60-75 years with acute or convalescent COVID-19.

The rearrangement joins TRBV18 to TRBJ2-7; D gene unclear. V was cut by 1 base and J by 2 bases, with 12 bases left in between. Per germline, CDR1 KGHSH and CDR2 LQKENI. This CDR3 region has 15 residues. CDR3 protein: CASSPQSFTAYEQYF. The CDR3 DNA is TGTGCCAGCTCACCACAGTCTTTTACAGCCTACGAGCAGTACTTC.

This clone was seen more than once but under ten times. The chain has TRBV15 and TRBJ1-4; 10 nucleotides match TRBD1. CDR3 size: 21 residues. Germline-derived CDR1 and CDR2 are LNHNV and YYDKDF (reference sequence). The junction had 17 bases not matched to a gene; V was cut back by 0 bases and J by 4 bases. The CDR3 nucleotides are TGTGCCACCAGCAGAGATGGATTTTCCCCCCGGGGACAGGGGTTTAATGAAAAACTGTTTTTT. It yields the protein CATSRDGFSPRGQGFNEKLFF.

This chain connects TRBV20-1 to TRBJ2-5; D is perhaps TRBD1 (6 bases). Trimming pared 3 bases from V and 2 bases from J, leaving 19 bases between. CDR1 and CDR2 from the germline V gene are DFQATT and SNEGSKA (reference sequence). The CDR3 runs to 16 residues. The CDR3 nucleotides are TGCAGTGCTAGTGGGCCGGGACACCAGGCACAAGAGACCCAGTACTTC. Translating gives CSASGPGHQAQETQYF.

This chain connects TRBV5-4 to TRBJ2-2; D possibly corresponds to TRBD1 (6 bases). The V end lost 4 bases, the J end lost 3 bases, and 13 bases lay between the germline ends. The CDR3 is 15 amino acids. Germline lookup yields CDR1 SGHNT and CDR2 YYREEE (reference sequence). The CDR3 spells CASSHRDKHTGELFF. As DNA, the CDR3 is TGTGCCAGCAGCCACCGGGACAAACACACCGGGGAGCTGTTTTTT.

The chain recombines TRBV19 with TRBJ1-1; D is possibly TRBD1 (6 bases). Germline V gene sequence: CDR1 LNHDA, CDR2 SQIVND (reference sequence). Trimming stripped 11 bases from V and 0 bases from J, with 28 bases between. The CDR3 runs 18 residues. CDR3 DNA: TGTGCCCACGGGGACCAGCCGGGACATTATATCATGAACACTGAAGCTTTCTTT. Its protein product is CAHGDQPGHYIMNTEAFF. The full variable domain, completed using reference TRBV19 and TRBJ1-1, is DGGITQSPKYLFRKEGQNVTLSCEQNLNHDAMYWYRQDPGQGLRLIYYSQIVNDFQKGDIAEGYSVSREKKESFPLTVTSAQKNPTAFYLCAHGDQPGHYIMNTEAFFGQGTRLTVV.

The count of this clone is one. The rearrangement uses TRBV10-2 and TRBJ1-6; 9 bases are shared with TRBD1. Germline lookup yields CDR1 WSHSY and CDR2 SAAADI. The CDR3 runs to 16 residues. The V gene end was trimmed by 2 bases and the J gene end by 6 bases; junction bases not matched to a gene: 5. CDR3 residues: CASSEQGTGLNSPLHF. CDR3 nucleotide sequence: TGCGCCAGCAGTGAGCAGGGGACAGGGCTTAATTCACCCCTCCACTTT.

The chain couples TRBV6-6 to TRBJ1-2, with TRBD1 as a possible D gene (5 bases). CDR3 length equals 13 residues. The V gene lost 11 bases and the J gene lost 7 bases, with 20 bases spanning the gap. Germline values: CDR1 MNHNY, CDR2 SVGAGI (reference sequence). The CDR3 nucleotides are TGTGCCGGGGGGGAGGTCTTAGGTAGTGGCTACACCTTC. Protein sequence: CAGGEVLGSGYTF.

CDR3 coding DNA: TGCGCCAGCAGCTCCGGGACAGAAGTCTACGAGCAGTACTTC. It specifies CASSSGTEVYEQYF. The gene calls are TRBV5-1 and TRBJ2-7; 7 bases are a match to TRBD1. The germline V gene encodes CDR1 SGHRS and CDR2 YFSETQ. Trimming cost V 3 bases and J 3 bases; bases outside gene matches: 6. This CDR3 has 14 residues.

The chain recombines TRBV27 with TRBJ2-2; 7 bases are a match to TRBD1. The CDR3 extends over 15 amino acids. Germline V gene sequence: CDR1 MNHEY, CDR2 SMNVEV (reference sequence). The V segment lost 2 bases and the J segment 4 bases; nucleotides outside the gene matches: 4. The CDR3 loop reads CASSLQTGITGELFF. DNA of the CDR3: TGTGCCAGCAGTTTACAGACAGGGATCACCGGGGAGCTGTTTTTT.

The CDR3 sequence is CASSLVARGTGDLNTEAFF. CDR3 in DNA: TGTGCCAGCAGCTTGGTGGCCCGAGGGACAGGCGACTTGAACACTGAAGCTTTCTTT. This chain uses TRBV5-5 with TRBJ1-1, with 8 bases matching TRBD1. This CDR3 has 19 amino acids. Germline CDR1 is SGHKS and CDR2 is YYEKEE (reference sequence). V shed 0 bases and J 0 bases; nucleotides not matched to a gene: 13.

The chain is built from TRBV18 and TRBJ2-1; 8 positions match TRBD2. After removal of 1 base from V and 6 bases from J, the junction contained 8 bases not matched to a gene. The V gene's germline CDR1 is KGHSH and CDR2 LQKENI. This CDR3 contains 16 residues. The CDR3 reads CASSPLSGARINEQFF. The DNA for the CDR3 is TGTGCCAGCTCACCACTTAGCGGGGCGCGAATCAATGAGCAGTTCTTC.

The chain carries TRBV23-1 and TRBJ1-4; 7 bases match TRBD1. TRBV23-1 is an ORF; its function is uncertain. The length of the CDR3 is 12 residues. The V gene end was trimmed by 8 bases and the J gene end by 5 bases; junction bases not matched to a gene: 2. CDR3 in DNA: TGCGCCAGCGACAGGGAGAATGAAAAACTGTTTTTT. It yields the protein CASDRENEKLFF.

V usage is TRBV3-1 (or the pseudogene TRBV3-2) and J usage is TRBJ1-2, with D maybe TRBD1 (6 bases). Germline V gene lookup returns CDR1 LGHDT and CDR2 YNNKEL (reference sequence). V lost 3 bases, J lost 4 bases, and 15 bases lay in between. The CDR3 is 15 amino acids. The CDR3 sequence is CASSQESGTSYGYTF. The CDR3 DNA follows: TGTGCCAGCAGCCAGGAGTCCGGGACAAGCTATGGCTACACCTTC.